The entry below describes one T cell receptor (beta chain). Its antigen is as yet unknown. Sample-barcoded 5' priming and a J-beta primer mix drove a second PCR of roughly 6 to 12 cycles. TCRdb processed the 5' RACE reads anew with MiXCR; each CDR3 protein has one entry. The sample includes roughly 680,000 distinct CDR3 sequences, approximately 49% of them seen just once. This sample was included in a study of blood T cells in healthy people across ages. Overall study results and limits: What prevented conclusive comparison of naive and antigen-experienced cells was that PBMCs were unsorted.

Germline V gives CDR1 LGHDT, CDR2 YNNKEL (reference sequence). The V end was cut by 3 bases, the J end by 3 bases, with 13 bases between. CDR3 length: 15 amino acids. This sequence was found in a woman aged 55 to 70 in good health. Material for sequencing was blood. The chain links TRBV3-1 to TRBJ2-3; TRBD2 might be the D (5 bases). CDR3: CASSHLPGLTDTQYF. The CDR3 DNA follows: TGTGCCAGCAGCCACCTCCCGGGGTTAACAGATACGCAGTATTTT.